This TCR beta chain was recovered during a study of cytomegalovirus exposure and HLA in healthy donors. Researchers ran the PCR with 60 Vbeta and 13 Jbeta primers. In the source study's methods: A later analysis counted 65 million to 95 million unique TCR beta chains, around 10 million shared. The assay was immunoSEQ multiplex PCR, and TCRdb's table has in-frame clones only and misses some. V, J and clone size are taken as reported in that table, and D and trimming were inferred from the DNA itself. The sample includes about 69,000 clones, around 76% of them seen just once. The length of the CDR3 is 21 residues. Germline V gene data show CDR1 as PRHDT and CDR2 as FYEKMQ (reference sequence). The trim removed 5 bases at V and 5 bases at J, leaving 25 bases unmatched.

This receptor was identified in a young man in good health and CMV-seronegative. This sequence joins TRBV13 and TRBJ2-1, with 9 bases identical to TRBD2. Source material: PBMCs. In nucleotides, the CDR3 is TGTGCCAGCAGCCCCCCGCTCCTCCTAGCGGGGACGCTTAACCCGAACAATGAGCAGTTCTTC. It translates to CASSPPLLLAGTLNPNNEQFF. Variable domain in full (rest from reference TRBV13 and TRBJ2-1): AAGVIQSPRHLIKEKRETATLKCYPIPRHDTVYWYQQGPGQDPQFLISFYEKMQSDKGSIPDRFSAQQFSDYHSELNMSSLELGDSALYFCASSPPLLLAGTLNPNNEQFFGPGTRLTVL.